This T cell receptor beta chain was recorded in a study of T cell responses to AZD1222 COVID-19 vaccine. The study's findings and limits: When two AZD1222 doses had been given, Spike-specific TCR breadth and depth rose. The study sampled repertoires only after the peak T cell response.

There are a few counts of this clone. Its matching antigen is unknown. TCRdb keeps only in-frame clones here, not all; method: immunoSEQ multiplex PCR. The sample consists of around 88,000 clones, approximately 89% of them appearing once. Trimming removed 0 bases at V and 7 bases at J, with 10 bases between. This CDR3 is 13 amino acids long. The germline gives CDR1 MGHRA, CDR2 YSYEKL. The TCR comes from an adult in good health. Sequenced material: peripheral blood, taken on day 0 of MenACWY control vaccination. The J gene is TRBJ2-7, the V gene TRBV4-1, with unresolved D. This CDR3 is CASSQDRSLEQYF. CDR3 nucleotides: TGCGCCAGCAGCCAAGATCGTAGCTTGGAGCAGTACTTC.